Listed here are 17 T cell receptor beta chains from one sample, sequenced in a study of T cell responses to AZD1222 COVID-19 vaccine. Profiling relied on immunoSEQ multiplex PCR, and the TCRdb table lists in-frame clones only, not all of them. The table has fewer than 90,000 clones, about 89% seen once; the top ten hold around a tenth. The sample in question was peripheral blood, obtained 28 days after the second AZD1222 dose. The receptors stem from an adult who received the AZD1222 COVID-19 vaccine.

This clone was counted once. The chain combines TRBV18 with TRBJ1-2; D perhaps matches TRBD1 (5 bases). Germline CDR1 and CDR2: KGHSH and LQKENI. The CDR3 is 14 amino acids. Trimming removed 3 bases at V and 2 bases at J, with 10 bases between. DNA of the CDR3: TGTGCCAGCTCACCCGACGGGGGGAACTATGGCTACACCTTC. Its protein product is CASSPDGGNYGYTF.

V gene TRBV7-6 combines with J gene TRBJ2-1; no firm D call. Germline assignment: CDR1 SGHVS and CDR2 FNYEAQ. V was pared by 7 bases and J by 9 bases, with 16 bases between. The CDR3 extends over 13 amino acids. The CDR3 region is CASKAQTISEQFF. CDR3 sequence (DNA): TGTGCCAGCAAGGCCCAGACCATCAGTGAGCAGTTCTTC.

V is TRBV7-2 and J is TRBJ1-1; TRBD1 matches at 9 bases. The CDR3 consists of 14 residues. V was clipped by 3 bases and J by 4 bases; unmatched bases: 3. In germline, CDR1 is SGHTA, CDR2 FQGNSA. The CDR3 nucleotides read TGTGCCAGCAGCTTTCGGGACAGGGCCACTGAAGCTTTCTTT. Its protein is CASSFRDRATEAFF.

The CDR3 DNA follows: TGTGCCAGCAGCTCCTTAACGACAGGGCCATACTATGGCTACACCTTC. Translating gives CASSSLTTGPYYGYTF. The chain has TRBV5-6 and TRBJ1-2; TRBD1 agrees at 7 bases. The CDR3 has 16 residues. V was pared by 3 bases and J by 3 bases, with 11 bases of the junction left unmatched. Germline V gene sequence: CDR1 SGHDT, CDR2 YYEEEE.

The CDR3 DNA reads TGTGCCAGCAGTGAAAAGGATTCAGGGGTTCAGCCCCAGCATTTT. It codes for CASSEKDSGVQPQHF. The V call is TRBV2, the J call TRBJ1-5, with D maybe TRBD1 (6 bases). The CDR3 has 15 amino acids. CDR1 is SNHLY and CDR2 is FYNNEI in the germline V gene. Trimming shortened V by 2 bases and J by 6 bases, and 14 bases separated the two germline ends.

The chain recombines TRBV6-5 with TRBJ1-1, with D uncertain. CDR3 length equals 14 residues. V was shortened by 0 bases and J by 7 bases, with 12 bases between the two germline ends. CDR1 and CDR2 from the germline V gene are MNHEY and SVGAGI. The CDR3 spells CASSYSSVNFEAFF. The DNA of the CDR3 is TGTGCCAGCAGTTACTCGTCAGTGAATTTTGAAGCTTTCTTT.

The chain links TRBV7-6 to TRBJ2-1, with 10 bases lining up with TRBD2. CDR1 is SGHVS and CDR2 is FNYEAQ in the germline V gene. V shed 0 bases, J shed 5 bases, and the junction held 7 bases outside the gene matches. There are 17 residues in the CDR3. CDR3 sequence reads: CASSLARSLAGDNEQFF. For the CDR3, the DNA is TGTGCCAGCAGCTTAGCTAGGTCGCTAGCGGGGGACAATGAGCAGTTCTTC.

This chain joins TRBV29-1 and TRBJ1-2; D might be TRBD1 (6 bases). The CDR3 runs to 12 residues. The germline CDR1 and CDR2 sequences are SQVTM and ANQGSEA. Trimming took 4 bases from V and 8 from J, leaving 14 bases between them. The CDR3 region has the DNA TGCAGCGTTGTCTTCGGGCAGGGGGGCTACACCTTC. Protein sequence: CSVVFGQGGYTF.

The sample holds one count of this clone. The rearrangement joins TRBV5-4 to TRBJ2-1; the D is unclear. The germline V gene encodes CDR1 SGHNT and CDR2 YYREEE (reference sequence). The V and J ends lost 7 bases and 8 bases respectively, with 19 bases between them. This CDR3 region has 14 residues. The CDR3 reads CASRQTSGVDEQFF. Written as DNA, the CDR3 is TGTGCCAGCCGGCAGACCTCTGGGGTCGATGAGCAGTTCTTC.

The chain employs TRBV7-9 and TRBJ1-3; unclear D gene. Per germline, CDR1 SEHNR and CDR2 FQNEAQ (reference sequence). V was trimmed by 2 bases and J by 3 bases, leaving 11 bases between them. The CDR3 runs to 15 residues. CDR3 residues: CASSLSQASGNTIYF. DNA for the CDR3: TGTGCCAGCAGCTTATCTCAAGCAAGTGGAAACACCATATATTTT.

The chain employs TRBV29-1 and TRBJ2-1; D might be TRBD2 (5 bases). Trimming removed 8 bases from V and 8 bases from J, with 16 bases in between. The germline V gene has CDR1 SQVTM and CDR2 ANQGSEA. The CDR3 runs 12 residues. The chain's CDR3 is CSFGPAGDEQFF. The DNA of the CDR3 is TGCAGCTTCGGACCTGCGGGCGATGAGCAGTTCTTC.

The count of this clone is one. The V and J genes are TRBV19 and TRBJ2-7; 7 bases fit TRBD1. V shed 5 bases and J 7 bases; nucleotides not matched to a gene: 2. Germline V gives CDR1 LNHDA, CDR2 SQIVND (reference sequence). This CDR3 contains 11 residues. Written as DNA, the CDR3 is TGTGCCAGTAGTGAACAGGGGGAGCAGTACTTC. The encoded protein is CASSEQGEQYF. The whole variable domain, remainder taken from reference TRBV19 and TRBJ2-7, is DGGITQSPKYLFRKEGQNVTLSCEQNLNHDAMYWYRQDPGQGLRLIYYSQIVNDFQKGDIAEGYSVSREKKESFPLTVTSAQKNPTAFYLCASSEQGEQYFGPGTRLTVT.

The chain joins TRBV5-1 to TRBJ1-2, with 9 bases identical to TRBD1. V shed 3 bases, J shed 7 bases, and the junction held 4 bases outside the gene matches. CDR3 size: 13 residues. Germline loops: CDR1 SGHRS, CDR2 YFSETQ. The CDR3 loop is CASSYTGGGGYTF. For the CDR3, the DNA is TGCGCCAGCAGCTACACAGGGGGCGGTGGCTACACCTTC. The complete variable domain, with remaining parts taken from reference TRBV5-1 and TRBJ1-2, reads KAGVTQTPRYLIKTRGQQVTLSCSPISGHRSVSWYQQTPGQGLQFLFEYFSETQRNKGNFPGRFSGRQFSNSRSEMNVSTLELGDSALYLCASSYTGGGGYTFGSGTRLTVV.

V usage is TRBV5-1 and J usage is TRBJ2-2, with 8 bases that match TRBD1. Germline V gene data show CDR1 as SGHRS and CDR2 as YFSETQ. The CDR3 runs to 15 residues. The V and J ends lost 4 bases and 1 base, in that order; junction bases with no gene match: 3. The CDR3 region is CASSPDRVNTGELFF. The CDR3 nucleotides read TGCGCCAGCAGCCCGGACAGGGTGAACACCGGGGAGCTGTTTTTT.

The chain links TRBV18 to TRBJ2-5, with 8 bases matching TRBD2. The V segment lost 5 bases and the J segment 4 bases; nucleotides outside the gene matches: 9. From germline, CDR1 is KGHSH and CDR2 LQKENI. The CDR3 covers 15 residues. The CDR3 loop reads CASSSEIAGRETQYF. As DNA, the CDR3 is TGTGCCAGCTCATCCGAGATAGCGGGAAGAGAGACCCAGTACTTC.

With regard to this clone: At one end, the junction sequence differs from germline, possibly due to a read error. This chain joins TRBV28 and TRBJ2-3; TRBD1 matches at 7 bases. CDR3 length equals 15 residues. Per the germline V gene, CDR1 is MDHEN and CDR2 is SYDVKM. This CDR3 reads CASSLTGTSIDTQYF. The CDR3 region has the DNA TGTGCCAGCAGCCTGACAGGGACAAGCATAGATACGCAGTATTTT.

The chain uses TRBV27 and TRBJ1-4; D is uncertain. CDR3 length equals 15 residues. With 1 base removed from V and 4 bases from J, the gap between germline ends came to 10 bases. Per germline, CDR1 MNHEY and CDR2 SMNVEV (reference sequence). The CDR3 sequence is CASSLFPEVNEKLFF. In nucleotides, the CDR3 is TGTGCCAGCAGTTTATTTCCGGAGGTTAATGAAAAACTGTTTTTT.